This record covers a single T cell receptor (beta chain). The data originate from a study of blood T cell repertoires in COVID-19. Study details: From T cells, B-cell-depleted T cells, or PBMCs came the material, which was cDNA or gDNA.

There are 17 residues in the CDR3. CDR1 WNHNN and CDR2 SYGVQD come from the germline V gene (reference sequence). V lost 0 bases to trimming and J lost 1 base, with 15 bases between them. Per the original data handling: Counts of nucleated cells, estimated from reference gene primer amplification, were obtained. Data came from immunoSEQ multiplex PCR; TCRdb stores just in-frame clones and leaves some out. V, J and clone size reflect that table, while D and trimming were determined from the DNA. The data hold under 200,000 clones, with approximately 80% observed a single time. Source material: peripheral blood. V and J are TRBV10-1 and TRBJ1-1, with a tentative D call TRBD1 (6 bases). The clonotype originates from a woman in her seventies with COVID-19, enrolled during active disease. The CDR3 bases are TGCGCCAGCAGTGAGTCATATGGGCAGGGGCGGAACACTGAAGCTTTCTTT. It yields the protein CASSESYGQGRNTEAFF.